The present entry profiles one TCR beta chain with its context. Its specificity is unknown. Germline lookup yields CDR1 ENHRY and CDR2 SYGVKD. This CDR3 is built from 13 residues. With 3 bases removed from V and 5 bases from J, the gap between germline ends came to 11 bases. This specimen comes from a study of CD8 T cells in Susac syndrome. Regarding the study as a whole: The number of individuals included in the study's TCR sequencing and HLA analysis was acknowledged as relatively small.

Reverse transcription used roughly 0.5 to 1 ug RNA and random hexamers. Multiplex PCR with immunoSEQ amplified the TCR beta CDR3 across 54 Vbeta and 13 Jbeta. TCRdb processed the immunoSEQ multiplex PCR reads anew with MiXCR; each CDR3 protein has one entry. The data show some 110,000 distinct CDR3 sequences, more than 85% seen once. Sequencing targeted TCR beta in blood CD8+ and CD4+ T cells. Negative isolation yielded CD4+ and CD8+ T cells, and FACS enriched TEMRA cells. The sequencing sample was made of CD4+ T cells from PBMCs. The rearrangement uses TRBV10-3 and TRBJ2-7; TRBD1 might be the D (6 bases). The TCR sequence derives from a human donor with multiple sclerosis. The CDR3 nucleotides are TGTGCCATCAGTGAAGGACAGCCAGACGAGCAGTACTTC. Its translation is CAISEGQPDEQYF.